The rows below give T cell receptor beta chains drawn from one sample of a study of early T cells in non-severe SARS-CoV-2 infection. MiXCR, applied by TCRdb to the 5' RACE reads, yields one record per CDR3 protein. The sample holds roughly 70,000 distinct CDR3 sequences; over 20% are singletons and the top ten take more than 15%. The specimen comprised whole blood, sampled at baseline. These receptors were collected from an adult who was a healthcare worker with PCR-confirmed SARS-CoV-2 infection or an uninfected control (not recorded which). Each CDR3 is given with its conserved first and last residue. Each record gives: clone size, J gene, V gene, D gene, CDR3 DNA, CDR3 protein. A D gene is named only where the DNA matches it firmly. Size tells how often a clone was seen (once, few, many) or the class of an expanded clone, and some rows leave it out.

abundance: NA; j_gene: TRBJ2-3; v_gene: TRBV25-1; d_gene: NA; CDR3nt: TGTGCCAGCGAGACTAGCACAGATACGCAGTATTTT; CDR3aa: CASETSTDTQYF
abundance: NA; j_gene: TRBJ1-2; v_gene: TRBV19; d_gene: NA; CDR3nt: TGTGCCAGTTCGGATTTCGATGGCTACACCTTC; CDR3aa: CASSDFDGYTF
abundance: few; j_gene: TRBJ1-2; v_gene: TRBV19; d_gene: NA; CDR3nt: TGTGCCAGTAGTATAGATCTATCCAGTAACTATGGCTACACCTTC; CDR3aa: CASSIDLSSNYGYTF
abundance: medium-sized; j_gene: TRBJ2-1; v_gene: TRBV11-2; d_gene: NA; CDR3nt: TGTGCCAGCAGCCTAACCCGCAATGAGCAGTTCTTC; CDR3aa: CASSLTRNEQFF
abundance: NA; j_gene: TRBJ2-7; v_gene: TRBV18; d_gene: NA; CDR3nt: TGTGCCAGCTCACTCTTGCTTGTGGGCGGGGACGAGCAGTACTTC; CDR3aa: CASSLLLVGGDEQYF
abundance: few; j_gene: TRBJ2-1; v_gene: TRBV11-2; d_gene: NA; CDR3nt: TGTGCCAGCAGCAGACCCGGACTAAACACGTACAATGAGCAGTTCTTC; CDR3aa: CASSRPGLNTYNEQFF
abundance: few; j_gene: TRBJ2-3; v_gene: TRBV3-1; d_gene: TRBD2; CDR3nt: TGTGCCAGCAGCCAACTGACTAGCGGGGGACCAGATACGCAGTATTTT; CDR3aa: CASSQLTSGGPDTQYF
abundance: few; j_gene: TRBJ2-1; v_gene: TRBV7-9; d_gene: TRBD2; CDR3nt: TGTGCCAGCAGCTTAGACATAGCGGGGGAGCAGTTCTTC; CDR3aa: CASSLDIAGEQFF
abundance: NA; j_gene: TRBJ2-5; v_gene: TRBV5-1; d_gene: NA; CDR3nt: TGCGCCAGCAGCTTGTCCGTGTCTCCGGGAGAGACCCAGTACTTC; CDR3aa: CASSLSVSPGETQYF
abundance: NA; j_gene: TRBJ2-5; v_gene: TRBV4-1; d_gene: TRBD2; CDR3nt: TGCGCCAGCAGCCTCCTGACTAGCGGGGCAGGGGAGACCCAGTACTTC; CDR3aa: CASSLLTSGAGETQYF
abundance: few; j_gene: TRBJ2-3; v_gene: TRBV10-3; d_gene: TRBD2; CDR3nt: TGTGCCATCAAGCGGGGGAGCACAGATACGCAGTATTTT; CDR3aa: CAIKRGSTDTQYF
abundance: NA; j_gene: TRBJ1-1; v_gene: TRBV12-3/TRBV12-4; d_gene: NA; CDR3nt: TGTGCCAGCAGTGGAACACTGGGAGTTATGAACACTGAAGCTTTCTTT; CDR3aa: CASSGTLGVMNTEAFF
abundance: NA; j_gene: TRBJ1-1; v_gene: TRBV25-1; d_gene: NA; CDR3nt: TGTGCCAGCAGTGAGGGACCCGGGCAGGGGCACACTGAAGCTTTCTTT; CDR3aa: CASSEGPGQGHTEAFF
abundance: many; j_gene: TRBJ2-7; v_gene: TRBV5-1; d_gene: NA; CDR3nt: TGCGCCAGCAGCTTTAACCCAGACTCCTACGAGCAGTACTTC; CDR3aa: CASSFNPDSYEQYF
abundance: NA; j_gene: TRBJ2-1; v_gene: TRBV2; d_gene: NA; CDR3nt: TGTGCCAGCAGTGGGGAGGGGGCTGCCTACAATGAGCAGTTCTTC; CDR3aa: CASSGEGAAYNEQFF
abundance: NA; j_gene: TRBJ2-7; v_gene: TRBV20-1; d_gene: NA; CDR3nt: TGCAGTGCTAGAGGAAGAACCGGCTACGAGCAGTACTTC; CDR3aa: CSARGRTGYEQYF
abundance: many; j_gene: TRBJ2-1; v_gene: TRBV7-9; d_gene: TRBD2; CDR3nt: TGTGCCAGCAGCCCCTCAACGGGGGGGTCCCCAAGCGATGAGCAGTTCTTC; CDR3aa: CASSPSTGGSPSDEQFF
abundance: few; j_gene: TRBJ2-5; v_gene: TRBV3-1; d_gene: TRBD2; CDR3nt: TGTGCCAGCACCCCCGGACTAGCTGAGACCCAGTACTTC; CDR3aa: CASTPGLAETQYF
abundance: NA; j_gene: TRBJ1-5; v_gene: TRBV19; d_gene: NA; CDR3nt: TGTGCCAGTCGGCCGACAGCTATGACGCAGCCCCAGCATTTT; CDR3aa: CASRPTAMTQPQHF
abundance: once; j_gene: TRBJ2-1; v_gene: TRBV5-6; d_gene: TRBD2; CDR3nt: TGTGCCAGCAGCTTAGGGACTAGCTTCAATGAGCAGTTCTTC; CDR3aa: CASSLGTSFNEQFF
abundance: NA; j_gene: TRBJ2-7; v_gene: TRBV18; d_gene: NA; CDR3nt: TGTGCCAGCTCACCACCGAACGCAGGGGGGCGAAGCTCCTACGAGCAGTACTTC; CDR3aa: CASSPPNAGGRSSYEQYF
abundance: many; j_gene: TRBJ1-4; v_gene: TRBV4-1; d_gene: TRBD1; CDR3nt: TGCGCCAGCAGCCAAGATGGAAGGGGGCCTAATGAAAAACTGTTTTTT; CDR3aa: CASSQDGRGPNEKLFF
abundance: few; j_gene: TRBJ2-1; v_gene: TRBV3-1; d_gene: NA; CDR3nt: TGTGCCAGCAGCCACGATCCAGCGGTCAATGAGCAGTTCTTC; CDR3aa: CASSHDPAVNEQFF
abundance: few; j_gene: TRBJ1-1; v_gene: TRBV12-3/TRBV12-4; d_gene: NA; CDR3nt: TGTGCCAGCAGTTCTGGGAAGGACACTGAAGCTTTCTTT; CDR3aa: CASSSGKDTEAFF
abundance: few; j_gene: TRBJ2-1; v_gene: TRBV12-3/TRBV12-4; d_gene: NA; CDR3nt: TGTGCCAGCAGTCTCCAGGGTTGGGAGCAGTTCTTC; CDR3aa: CASSLQGWEQFF
abundance: NA; j_gene: TRBJ1-2; v_gene: TRBV19; d_gene: NA; CDR3nt: TGTGCCAGTAGCCTGCGAACAGGCCACCAAGGCTATGGCTACACCTTC; CDR3aa: CASSLRTGHQGYGYTF
abundance: NA; j_gene: TRBJ2-7; v_gene: TRBV9; d_gene: NA; CDR3nt: TGTGTTATACGAGGTAAAGGACCCGACTACGAGCAGTACTTC; CDR3aa: CVIRGKGPDYEQYF
abundance: NA; j_gene: TRBJ1-1; v_gene: TRBV7-9; d_gene: NA; CDR3nt: TGTGCCAGCAGCTTCCCTTTGAAGACAGGCGACACTGAAGCTTTCTTT; CDR3aa: CASSFPLKTGDTEAFF
abundance: few; j_gene: TRBJ2-2; v_gene: TRBV27; d_gene: NA; CDR3nt: TGTGCCAGCAGTTTGGGGCAGAACACCGGGGAGCTGTTTTTT; CDR3aa: CASSLGQNTGELFF
abundance: few; j_gene: TRBJ2-3; v_gene: TRBV5-4; d_gene: TRBD2; CDR3nt: TGTGCCAGCAGCCCTGGAGTAGCGGGGGGCACAGATACGCAGTATTTT; CDR3aa: CASSPGVAGGTDTQYF
abundance: NA; j_gene: TRBJ1-1; v_gene: TRBV5-1; d_gene: NA; CDR3nt: TGCGCCAGCAGCCCGGGGGGGCCTACGAACACTGAAGCTTTCTTT; CDR3aa: CASSPGGPTNTEAFF
abundance: NA; j_gene: TRBJ1-1; v_gene: TRBV13; d_gene: NA; CDR3nt: TGTGCCAGCAGCTTGGGGGTCTACACTGAAGCTTTCTTT; CDR3aa: CASSLGVYTEAFF
abundance: few; j_gene: TRBJ2-3; v_gene: TRBV12-3/TRBV12-4; d_gene: NA; CDR3nt: TGTGCCAGCAGTTTGCGGGCCGTACGCACAGATACGCAGTATTTT; CDR3aa: CASSLRAVRTDTQYF
abundance: NA; j_gene: TRBJ2-1; v_gene: TRBV20-1; d_gene: TRBD2; CDR3nt: TGCAGTGCCGGGACTAGCGGGGGGAGGCTCTTGTTCTTC; CDR3aa: CSAGTSGGRLLFF
abundance: NA; j_gene: TRBJ1-3; v_gene: TRBV18; d_gene: NA; CDR3nt: TGTGCCAGCTCACCCGTCAGGGACTCTGGAAACACCATATATTTT; CDR3aa: CASSPVRDSGNTIYF
abundance: many; j_gene: TRBJ1-6; v_gene: TRBV27; d_gene: NA; CDR3nt: TGTGCCAGCAGATACCTTAATTCACCCCTCCACTTT; CDR3aa: CASRYLNSPLHF
abundance: few; j_gene: TRBJ1-1; v_gene: TRBV18; d_gene: NA; CDR3nt: TGTGCCAGCTCATCACAGAAGAACACTGAAGCTTTCTTT; CDR3aa: CASSSQKNTEAFF
abundance: NA; j_gene: TRBJ1-2; v_gene: TRBV7-8; d_gene: NA; CDR3nt: TGTGCCAGCAGCTCATCCCGGATCGCTAACTATGGCTACACCTTC; CDR3aa: CASSSSRIANYGYTF
abundance: few; j_gene: TRBJ2-7; v_gene: TRBV4-1; d_gene: NA; CDR3nt: TGCGCCAGCAGCCAAGACGTTCGGGGCTACGAGCAGTACTTC; CDR3aa: CASSQDVRGYEQYF
abundance: many; j_gene: TRBJ2-7; v_gene: TRBV7-2; d_gene: TRBD1; CDR3nt: TGTGCCAGCAGCCCGGGACAGCCTAAGTTAGGGCAGTACTTC; CDR3aa: CASSPGQPKLGQYF
abundance: NA; j_gene: TRBJ1-6; v_gene: TRBV19; d_gene: NA; CDR3nt: TGTGCCAGACCGGACCCCGGAATGTCACCCCTCCACTTT; CDR3aa: CARPDPGMSPLHF
abundance: once; j_gene: TRBJ1-1; v_gene: TRBV6-1; d_gene: TRBD1; CDR3nt: TGTGCCAGCACCTCCGGGACAGGGCGGACTGAAGCTTTCTTT; CDR3aa: CASTSGTGRTEAFF
abundance: few; j_gene: TRBJ1-2; v_gene: TRBV3-1; d_gene: NA; CDR3nt: TGTGCCAGCAGCCAAATGTGGGCTTACTCCCACATCAGGGGAGGCTACACCTTC; CDR3aa: CASSQMWAYSHIRGGYTF
abundance: few; j_gene: TRBJ2-7; v_gene: TRBV21-1; d_gene: NA; CDR3nt: TGTGCCAGCAGCAAAACGACGATGAGATTC; CDR3aa: CASSKTTMRF